This record concerns one T cell receptor beta chain sequence. The antigen is undetermined. The data originate from a study of long-term antiretroviral therapy in people with HIV. Study information: The earliest samples predate the 2015 immediate-ART recommendation by about a decade. Findings and caveats of the study: Pre-ART-expanded clones dominated the repertoire at all time points.

V dropped 5 bases and J dropped 4; count of bases not matched to a gene: 6. This CDR3 is 15 amino acids long. Germline assignment: CDR1 SGHTA and CDR2 FQGNSA. The immunoSEQ assay was v3.0, run at survey level. Per sample, sequencing targeted roughly 40,000-55,000 T-cell genomes. Some clones are missing from TCRdb's copy, which holds only in-frame ones; the method was immunoSEQ multiplex PCR. The sample lists approximately 25,000 clones, approximately 73% occurring once. The TCR sequence derives from a woman aged 40 to 50 with HIV. The chain couples TRBV7-2 to TRBJ1-2; 11 bases match TRBD1. This material consisted of unsorted PBMCs, taken 0.5 years after starting antiretroviral therapy. The CDR3 loop is CASSADRGQVYGYTF. In nucleotides, the CDR3 is TGTGCCAGCAGCGCGGACAGGGGGCAGGTCTATGGCTACACCTTC.